This T cell receptor beta chain was found in a study of T cells after yellow fever vaccination. In this sample, this clonotype turned up a few times. TCRdb recomputed calls from the 5' RACE reads with MiXCR, one row per CDR3 protein. The table shows about 240,000 distinct CDR3 sequences, with 6.9% occurring only once. This sequence originates from a man aged 25 to 45 who received the YFV17D yellow fever vaccine. The sample here was CD4+ T cells sorted from PBMCs, taken 15 days after the yellow fever booster vaccination.

The CDR3 DNA reads TGTGCCACCAGTATCAGGGGGCCAGAGACCCAGTACTTC. It specifies CATSIRGPETQYF. This chain connects TRBV15 to TRBJ2-5; 8 bases map to TRBD1. Germline CDR1 reads LNHNV; CDR2 reads YYDKDF (reference sequence). V gave up 6 bases and J gave up 4 bases; unmatched junction bases: 4. The CDR3 runs to 13 residues.